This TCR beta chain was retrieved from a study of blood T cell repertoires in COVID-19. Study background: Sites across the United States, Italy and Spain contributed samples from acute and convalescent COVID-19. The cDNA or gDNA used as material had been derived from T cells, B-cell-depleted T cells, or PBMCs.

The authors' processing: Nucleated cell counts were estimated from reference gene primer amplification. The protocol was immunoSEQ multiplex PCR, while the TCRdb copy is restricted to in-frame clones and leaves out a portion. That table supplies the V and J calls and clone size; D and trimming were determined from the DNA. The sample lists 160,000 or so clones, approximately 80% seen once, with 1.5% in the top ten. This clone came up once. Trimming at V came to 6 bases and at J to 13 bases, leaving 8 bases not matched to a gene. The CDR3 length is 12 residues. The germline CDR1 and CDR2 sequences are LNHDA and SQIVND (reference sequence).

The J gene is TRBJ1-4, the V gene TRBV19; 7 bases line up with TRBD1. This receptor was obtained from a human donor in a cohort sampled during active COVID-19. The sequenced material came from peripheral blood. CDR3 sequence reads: CASSTQGSRLFF. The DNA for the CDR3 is TGTGCCAGTAGCACACAGGGGTCTAGACTGTTTTTT.